The clone carrying this T cell receptor (beta chain) has just a few counts. Its specificity is not known. There are 14 residues in the CDR3. The V and J ends lost 0 bases and 2 bases respectively, with 10 bases between them. Germline V gene sequence: CDR1 DFQATT, CDR2 SNEGSKA (reference sequence). Libraries for TCR beta were made by quantitative 5'-RACE with molecular barcodes. TCRdb re-analysed the 5' RACE reads in MiXCR, keeping a single row per CDR3 protein. Seen here are around 480,000 distinct CDR3 sequences, roughly 17% observed once, and the top ten hold over 0.9%. The sample comes from a study of CD8 T cells in ankylosing spondylitis. Whole-study results and caveats: Seemingly characteristic of ankylosing spondylitis blood was a TCR beta motif consisting of about 8 highly homologous variants. It was reported that disease-linked clones were significantly enriched in matched ankylosing spondylitis synovial fluid.

This TCR was sampled from a male donor with ankylosing spondylitis. This chain joins TRBV20-1 and TRBJ1-1; D is perhaps TRBD1 (6 bases). Source material: blood, either unsorted or a sorted T cell fraction (not recorded which). The CDR3 bases are TGCAGTGCTAGAGACAGGGGATCTAACACTGAAGCTTTCTTT. Translating gives CSARDRGSNTEAFF.